The rows below give T cell receptor beta chains drawn from one sample of a study of vaccination effects on CD4 cells after COVID-19. The table came from immunoSEQ multiplex PCR; TCRdb's copy has only in-frame clones and leaves some out. The table shows 55,000 to 75,000 clones, with roughly 78% occurring only once. Which antigens these TCRs recognize remains unknown. Source: CD4+ T cells from PBMCs cultured with HCoV-OC43 spike peptides, taken before COVID-19 vaccination. The receptors here all came from a human donor who received a COVID-19 vaccine. Both conserved end residues are part of each CDR3. The D gene is left open where the match is weak. The size of a clone is reported for some rows only, either as once, few or many, or as a class for expanded clones.

V gene	D gene	clone size	J gene	CDR3 DNA	CDR3 protein
TRBV3-1/TRBV3-2	NA	NA	TRBJ1-2	TGTGCCAGCAGCCAACCGGACAGCCTCTATGGCTACACCTTC	CASSQPDSLYGYTF
TRBV5-6	NA	once	TRBJ2-5	TGTGCCAGCAGCTTGGAGTCTGGGAGTCAAACCGGGACCCAGTACTTC	CASSLESGSQTGTQYF
TRBV5-1	NA	NA	TRBJ2-1	TGCGCCAGCAGCCCGGGACCCACCCCAGTGGATGAGCAGTTCTTC	CASSPGPTPVDEQFF
TRBV6-4	TRBD1	NA	TRBJ2-3	TGTGCCAGCAGTGCCACAGGGGACACAGATACGCAGTATTTT	CASSATGDTDTQYF
TRBV6-4	TRBD1	NA	TRBJ1-1	TGTGCCAGCAGTGACTCACTCCGGGACAGACTTACGAGATTGAACACTGAAGCTTTCTTT	CASSDSLRDRLTRLNTEAFF
TRBV6-6	NA	NA	TRBJ2-2	TGTGCCAGCAGTTTGTTAAGCGGCGGGGAGCTGTTTTTT	CASSLLSGGELFF
TRBV30	TRBD1	NA	TRBJ2-5	TGTGCCTGGAGTATAAGGGGGCGAGAGACCCAGTACTTC	CAWSIRGRETQYF
TRBV24-1	NA	NA	TRBJ2-3	TGTGCCACCAGTGATTTTTCTGCCCCAAAGGGTACAGATACGCAGTATTTT	CATSDFSAPKGTDTQYF
TRBV3-1/TRBV3-2	TRBD2	NA	TRBJ2-1	TGTGCCAGCAGCCAAGAGTCTCTAGCGGGGGTGGGTGAGCAGTTCTTC	CASSQESLAGVGEQFF
TRBV5-4	TRBD1	NA	TRBJ1-2	TGTGCCAGCAGCCTGACCTCCGGACAGGGAGATGGCTACACCTTC	CASSLTSGQGDGYTF
TRBV29-1	NA	once	TRBJ1-4	TGCAGCGCACAGAATGAAAAACTGTTTTTT	CSAQNEKLFF
TRBV28	TRBD2	NA	TRBJ2-3	TGTGCCAGCAGTTCGGGGGGGTTCACAGATACGCAGTATTTT	CASSSGGFTDTQYF
TRBV18	NA	NA	TRBJ1-5	TGTGCCAGCTCACCAACAGTTCGTAGCAATCAGCCCCAGCATTTT	CASSPTVRSNQPQHF
TRBV7-9	TRBD2	NA	TRBJ2-1	TGTGCCAGCAGCCTCGGTGGGGCGGGGGGGCGTGATGAGCAGTTCTTC	CASSLGGAGGRDEQFF
TRBV4-3	NA	once	TRBJ2-3	TGCGCCAGCAGCCATCGCAGCGGAAGCACAGATACGCAGTATTTT	CASSHRSGSTDTQYF
TRBV6-5	NA	NA	TRBJ1-6	TGTGCCAGCAGTCGCGACAGAAATAATTCACCCCTCCACTTT	CASSRDRNNSPLHF
TRBV4-2	NA	few	TRBJ1-1	TGTGCCAGCAGCCGCGTGGAGGGGTTTTTCACTGAAGCTTTCTTT	CASSRVEGFFTEAFF